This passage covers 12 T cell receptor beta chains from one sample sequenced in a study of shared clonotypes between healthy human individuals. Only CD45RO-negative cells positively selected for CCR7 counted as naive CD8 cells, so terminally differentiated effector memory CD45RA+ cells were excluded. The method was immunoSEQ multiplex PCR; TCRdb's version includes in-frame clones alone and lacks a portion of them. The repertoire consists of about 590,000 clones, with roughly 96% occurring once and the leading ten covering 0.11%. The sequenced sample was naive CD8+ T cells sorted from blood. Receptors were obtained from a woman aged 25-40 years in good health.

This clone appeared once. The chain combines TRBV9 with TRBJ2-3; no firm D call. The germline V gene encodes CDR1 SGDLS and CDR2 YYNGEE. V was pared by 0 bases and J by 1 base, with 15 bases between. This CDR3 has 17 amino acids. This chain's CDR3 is CASSVGIDPLGTDTQYF. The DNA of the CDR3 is TGTGCCAGCAGCGTAGGTATCGACCCGCTAGGCACAGATACGCAGTATTTT.

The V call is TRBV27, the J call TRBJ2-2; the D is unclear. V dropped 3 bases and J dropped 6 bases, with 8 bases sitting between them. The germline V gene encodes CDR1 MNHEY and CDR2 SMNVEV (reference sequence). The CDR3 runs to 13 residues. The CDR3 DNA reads TGTGCCAGCAGTTTTATAGGTTCCGGGGAGCTGTTTTTT. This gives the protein CASSFIGSGELFF.

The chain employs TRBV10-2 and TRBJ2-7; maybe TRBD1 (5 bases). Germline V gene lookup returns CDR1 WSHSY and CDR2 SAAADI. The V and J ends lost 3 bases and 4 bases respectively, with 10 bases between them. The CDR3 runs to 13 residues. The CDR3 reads CASSEGAAYEQYF. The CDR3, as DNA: TGCGCCAGCAGTGAAGGGGCCGCTTACGAGCAGTACTTC.

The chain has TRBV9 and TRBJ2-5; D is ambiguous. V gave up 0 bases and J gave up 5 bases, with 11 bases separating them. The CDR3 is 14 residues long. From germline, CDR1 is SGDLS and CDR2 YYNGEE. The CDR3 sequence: CASSVGSARETQYF. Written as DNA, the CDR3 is TGTGCCAGCAGCGTAGGTTCGGCCCGGGAGACCCAGTACTTC.

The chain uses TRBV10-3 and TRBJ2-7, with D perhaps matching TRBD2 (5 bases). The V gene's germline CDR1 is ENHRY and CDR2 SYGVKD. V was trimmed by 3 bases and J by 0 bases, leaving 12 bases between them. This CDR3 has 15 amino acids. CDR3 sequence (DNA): TGTGCCATCAGTGACCCAGCGGAGGCCTCCTACGAGCAGTACTTC. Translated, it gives CAISDPAEASYEQYF.

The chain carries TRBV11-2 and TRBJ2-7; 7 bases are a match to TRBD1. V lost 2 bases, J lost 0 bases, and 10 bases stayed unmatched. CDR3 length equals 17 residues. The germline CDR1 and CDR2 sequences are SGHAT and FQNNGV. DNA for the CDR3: TGTGCCAGCAGCTTACGAGGACCGGGACAGAGCTCCTACGAGCAGTACTTC. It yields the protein CASSLRGPGQSSYEQYF.

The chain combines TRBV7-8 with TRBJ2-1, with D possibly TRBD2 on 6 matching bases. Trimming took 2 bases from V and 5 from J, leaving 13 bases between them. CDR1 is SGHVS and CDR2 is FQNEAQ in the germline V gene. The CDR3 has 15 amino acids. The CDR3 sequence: CASSLLKRVNNEQFF. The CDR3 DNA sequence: TGTGCCAGCAGCTTATTAAAGCGGGTGAACAATGAGCAGTTCTTC. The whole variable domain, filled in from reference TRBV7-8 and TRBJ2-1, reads GAGVSQSPRYKVAKRGQDVALRCDPISGHVSLFWYQQALGQGPEFLTYFQNEAQLDKSGLPSDRFFAERPEGSVSTLKIQRTQQEDSAVYLCASSLLKRVNNEQFFGPGTRLTVL.

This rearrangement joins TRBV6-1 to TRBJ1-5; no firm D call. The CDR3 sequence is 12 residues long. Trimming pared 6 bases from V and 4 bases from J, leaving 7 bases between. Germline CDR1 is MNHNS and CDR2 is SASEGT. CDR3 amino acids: CASSPLNQPQHF. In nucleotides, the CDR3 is TGTGCCAGCAGCCCCCTTAATCAGCCCCAGCATTTT.

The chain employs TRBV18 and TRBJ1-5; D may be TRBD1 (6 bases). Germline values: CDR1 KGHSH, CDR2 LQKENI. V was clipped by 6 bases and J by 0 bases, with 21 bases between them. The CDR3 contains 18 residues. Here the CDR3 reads CASSPSGTLVYSNQPQHF. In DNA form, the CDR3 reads TGTGCCAGCTCTCCCTCGGGGACACTTGTTTATAGCAATCAGCCCCAGCATTTT.

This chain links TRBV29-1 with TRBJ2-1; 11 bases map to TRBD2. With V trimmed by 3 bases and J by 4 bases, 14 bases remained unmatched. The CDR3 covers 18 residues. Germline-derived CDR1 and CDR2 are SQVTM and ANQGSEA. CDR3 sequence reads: CSVDMSPSGRSLYNEQFF. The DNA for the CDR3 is TGCAGCGTTGATATGTCGCCTAGCGGGAGGTCCTTGTACAATGAGCAGTTCTTC.

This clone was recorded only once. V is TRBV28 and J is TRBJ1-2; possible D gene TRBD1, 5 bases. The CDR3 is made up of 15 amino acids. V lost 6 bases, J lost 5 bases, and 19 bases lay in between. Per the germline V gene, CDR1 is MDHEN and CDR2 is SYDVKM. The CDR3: CASSTTTDFGYGYTF. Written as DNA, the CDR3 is TGTGCCAGCAGCACCACGACAGATTTTGGTTATGGCTACACCTTC.

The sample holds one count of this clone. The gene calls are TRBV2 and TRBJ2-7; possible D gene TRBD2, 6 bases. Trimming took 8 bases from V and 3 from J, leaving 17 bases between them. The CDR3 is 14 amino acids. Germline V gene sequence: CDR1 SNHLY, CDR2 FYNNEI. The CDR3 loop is CASLGEAENYEQYF. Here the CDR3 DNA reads TGTGCCAGCCTTGGGGAGGCAGAAAACTACGAGCAGTACTTC.